The 10 T cell receptor beta chains below come from one sample, sequenced in a study of blood T cells in healthy people across ages. A second PCR, run for roughly 7 to 12 cycles, used a sample-barcoded 5' primer plus a J-beta primer mix. TCRdb independently ran MiXCR on the 5' RACE reads; one entry per CDR3 protein. In the table there are around 650,000 distinct CDR3 sequences, about 30% of which are singletons. The specimen sequenced was blood. These receptors originate from an elderly woman in good health.

Note on this clonotype: This could be a read error, since a much larger clone is one nucleotide away. The V and J genes are TRBV27 and TRBJ2-7; D is perhaps TRBD2 (5 bases). The J call may be mistaken, given a closer DNA end match to TRBJ2-5. The CDR3 has 13 residues. From germline, CDR1 is MNHEY and CDR2 SMNVEV (reference sequence). The CDR3 loop reads CASRLTSFGTQYF. CDR3 bases: TGTGCCAGCAGGTTAACTAGTTTTGGGACCCAGTACTTC.

Note on this clonotype: This may stem from a read error, because a much larger clone lies one nucleotide away. V gene TRBV20-1 combines with J gene TRBJ2-3; D could derive from TRBD1 or TRBD2 (7 bases each). The CDR3 consists of 15 residues. Germline V gene lookup returns CDR1 DFQATT and CDR2 SNEGSKA (reference sequence). The V end was cut by 5 bases, the J end by 1 base, with 16 bases between. CDR3 protein: CSAALARGRTDTQYF. The CDR3 nucleotides read TGCAGTGCTGCACTAGCGAGGGGGCGCACAGATACGCAGTATTTT.

The genes are TRBV7-9 and TRBJ2-3; D gene uncertain. Germline assignment: CDR1 SEHNR and CDR2 FQNEAQ (reference sequence). The CDR3 consists of 16 residues. V lost 1 base and J lost 0, with 11 bases in between. CDR3 bases: TGTGCCAGCAGCTTAGGAAGCAGCCTAAGCACAGATACGCAGTATTTT. This gives the protein CASSLGSSLSTDTQYF.

This clonotype was seen at least ten times. The chain joins TRBV2 to TRBJ2-1, with D possibly called TRBD1 or TRBD2 (5 bases each). The CDR3 runs to 13 residues. V gave up 6 bases and J gave up 3 bases, with 9 bases separating them. Germline CDR1 SNHLY, CDR2 FYNNEI. The CDR3 region is CASRADNYNEQFF. DNA for the CDR3: TGTGCCAGCAGAGCGGACAACTACAATGAGCAGTTCTTC.

A remark on this clonotype: The junction does not match germline at one end; this may be a read error. The chain combines TRBV6-2 or TRBV6-3 with TRBJ2-5, with D possibly matching TRBD1 (6 bases). This CDR3 region has 12 residues. Germline CDR1 MNHEY, CDR2 SVGEGT. The CDR3 sequence is CVSTDPGDTMYF. The CDR3 nucleotides are TGTGTCAGCACCGATCCAGGGGACACCATGTACTTC.

This clonotype was counted a few times. The CDR3, as DNA: TGTGCCAGCAGGTATTCTGGGGACACTGAAGCTTTCTTT. Translating it yields CASRYSGDTEAFF. The chain employs TRBV12-3 or TRBV12-4 and TRBJ1-1; D not certain. The CDR3 loop spans 13 amino acids. V was cut by 6 bases and J by 3 bases, with 11 bases left in between.

The sample holds a few counts of this clonotype. J is TRBJ1-1 and V is TRBV28; weak D call: TRBD1 (5 bases). This CDR3 is 14 amino acids long. V was clipped by 6 bases and J by 4 bases, with 15 bases between them. The V gene's germline CDR1 is MDHEN and CDR2 SYDVKM. The CDR3 nucleotides are TGTGCCAGCAGCCTAATTCAGGGAAGCACTGAAGCTTTCTTT. As protein: CASSLIQGSTEAFF.

The chain carries TRBV5-1 and TRBJ2-3, with 7 bases identical to TRBD1. CDR3 size: 15 residues. Germline V gene sequence: CDR1 SGHRS, CDR2 YFSETQ. Trimming removed 0 bases from V and 3 bases from J; junction bases left unmatched: 4. CDR3 in DNA: TGCGCCAGCAGCTTGGAACAGGGGTATACAGATACGCAGTATTTT. This gives the protein CASSLEQGYTDTQYF.

This clonotype appeared many times. The chain carries TRBV6-1 and TRBJ2-5, with a possible D match to TRBD2 (5 bases). V was clipped by 8 bases and J by 5 bases, with 18 bases between them. CDR1 MNHNS and CDR2 SASEGT come from the germline V gene. The CDR3 loop spans 14 amino acids. CDR3 bases: TGTGCCAGCGGGCACCAAAGAGGGCTGGAGACCCAGTACTTC. Residues: CASGHQRGLETQYF.

This clonotype was observed many times. The gene calls are TRBV7-2 and TRBJ1-2; no clear D gene. The CDR3 is 12 residues long. CDR1 and CDR2 from the germline V gene are SGHTA and FQGNSA. V lost 5 bases to trimming and J lost 8 bases, with 12 bases between them. The CDR3 DNA follows: TGTGCCAGCAGCCGCGAGCCGGGAGGCTACACCTTC. This sequence encodes CASSREPGGYTF.